This TCR beta chain is from a study of T cells after yellow fever vaccination. Study-level points and caveats: Abundant bulk-population clonotypes could contaminate the FACS-sorted repertoires. Reappearing after the booster were most of the clones from primary vaccination (around 96% CD4, roughly 86% CD8).

For this clonotype: Its antigen is still unknown.

TCRdb fed the 5' RACE reads into MiXCR, producing one record per CDR3 protein. The table includes under 400,000 distinct CDR3 sequences, approximately 10% detected once. This receptor was identified in a man aged 18 to 30 who received the YFV17D yellow fever vaccine. The input for sequencing was PBMCs, taken on the day of the first yellow fever vaccination.

The CDR3 protein is CASSPAENYGYTF. In DNA form, the CDR3 reads TGTGCCAGCTCACCGGCGGAAAACTATGGCTACACCTTC. The V call is TRBV18, the J call TRBJ1-2; D gene unclear. Trimming cost V 3 bases and J 2 bases, with 7 bases left between them. This CDR3 contains 13 residues. Per germline, CDR1 KGHSH and CDR2 LQKENI.